This passage covers 29 T cell receptor beta chains from one sample sequenced in a study of human T cells and chemical hapten exposure. TCRdb processed the RACE reads anew with MiXCR; each CDR3 protein has one entry. The sample carries fewer than 500,000 distinct CDR3 sequences, around 4.8% recorded once. As to time point: patch test 1, 2 weeks after DPC sensitization. The treatment is: therapeutic diphenylcyclopropenone sensitization with weekly scalp DPC. The sequencing here drew on whole blood, taken in connection with sensitization to the hapten diphenylcyclopropenone (DPC). The receptor source for this set is a woman between 45 and 60 years old with alopecia areata. Some clones in this sample may be carry-over from other donors' samples.

The chain couples TRBV10-3 to TRBJ2-7, with a tentative D call TRBD1 (6 bases). The germline V gene encodes CDR1 ENHRY and CDR2 SYGVKD. The V end was cut by 7 bases, the J end by 7 bases, with 14 bases between. This CDR3 region has 12 residues. This chain's CDR3 is CAIIGGTGEQYF. The CDR3 DNA is TGTGCCATCATAGGGGGTACGGGAGAGCAGTACTTC.

This clonotype was recorded at least ten times. The CDR3 here is CASSREGDKRETQYF. For the CDR3, the DNA is TGTGCCAGCAGCCGGGAAGGGGATAAGAGAGAGACCCAGTACTTC. V gene TRBV5-4 combines with J gene TRBJ2-5; possibly TRBD1 or TRBD2 for D (5 bases each). V was shortened by 4 bases and J by 4 bases, with 17 bases between the two germline ends. Per the germline V gene, CDR1 is SGHNT and CDR2 is YYREEE (reference sequence). The CDR3 spans 15 residues.

The V and J genes are TRBV12-5 and TRBJ1-1; D gene unclear. CDR1 and CDR2 (germline): LGHNT, FRNRAP. The CDR3 extends over 13 amino acids. Trimming left V 0 bases short and J 5 bases short, with 7 bases between. The CDR3 loop is CASGLVPDTEAFF. CDR3 in DNA: TGTGCTAGTGGTTTGGTACCCGATACTGAAGCTTTCTTT.

This clonotype has at least ten counts. The chain joins TRBV12-3 or TRBV12-4 to TRBJ2-3, with a weak D call TRBD2 (7 bases). This CDR3 is 16 amino acids long. Trimming left V 0 bases short and J 0 bases short, with 10 bases between. The CDR3, as DNA: TGTGCCAGCAGTTTAGCGGGGGGGCTTAGCACAGATACGCAGTATTTT. It codes for CASSLAGGLSTDTQYF.

This clonotype was recorded many times. The chain joins TRBV27 to TRBJ2-7; the D gene is possibly TRBD2 (5 bases). This CDR3 is 13 amino acids long. The germline gives CDR1 MNHEY, CDR2 SMNVEV (reference sequence). V was cut by 5 bases and J by 2 bases, with 10 bases left in between. Here the CDR3 reads CASSLSEAYEQYF. The CDR3 DNA reads as TGTGCCAGCAGTCTCTCGGAGGCCTACGAGCAGTACTTC.

The chain recombines TRBV10-3 with TRBJ2-2; D unresolved. V shed 8 bases and J shed 7 bases, with 8 bases lying between them. Germline values: CDR1 ENHRY, CDR2 SYGVKD. CDR3 length: 11 residues. CDR3 in DNA: TGTGCCATCTCGATGGGCGGGGAGCTGTTTTTT. It yields the protein CAISMGGELFF.

This clonotype was counted many times. The chain joins TRBV5-1 to TRBJ2-7; TRBD1 or TRBD2 may be the D gene (5 bases each). Trimming pared 1 base from V and 1 base from J, leaving 12 bases between. The CDR3 is 15 residues long. Germline V gene sequence: CDR1 SGHRS, CDR2 YFSETQ. CDR3 loop: CASSLRDGLSYEQYF. CDR3 in DNA: TGCGCCAGCAGCTTGAGGGACGGCCTATCCTACGAGCAGTACTTC.

This clonotype was counted a few times. This chain links TRBV6-5 with TRBJ2-3, with D perhaps matching TRBD1 (6 bases). Germline CDR1 and CDR2: MNHEY and SVGAGI. Trimming left V 0 bases short and J 5 bases short, with 12 bases between. CDR3 length: 15 amino acids. The CDR3 is CASSYSDRRQDTQYF. Here the CDR3 DNA reads TGTGCCAGCAGTTACTCGGACAGAAGGCAAGATACGCAGTATTTT.

This clonotype was seen many times. V is TRBV5-1 and J is TRBJ2-5; TRBD2 agrees at 14 bases. This CDR3 has 19 residues. Germline loops: CDR1 SGHRS, CDR2 YFSETQ. Trimming took 4 bases from V and 3 from J; bases not matched to a gene: 14. In DNA, the CDR3 is TGCGCCAGCAGCCCGGGACTAGCGGGGGTTTTAGTCAGCGAAGAGACCCAGTACTTC. It yields the protein CASSPGLAGVLVSEETQYF.

This clonotype was counted many times. The chain recombines TRBV20-1 with TRBJ2-3; 8 nucleotides align to TRBD1. CDR3 length: 15 residues. Germline V gene data show CDR1 as DFQATT and CDR2 as SNEGSKA (reference sequence). J was trimmed by 4 bases and V by 6 bases; bases with no gene match: 12. The CDR3: CSATVFQGAADTQYF. The CDR3 region has the DNA TGCAGTGCGACTGTGTTCCAGGGGGCCGCAGATACGCAGTATTTT.

The gene calls are TRBV6-2 or TRBV6-3 and TRBJ2-7; 9 bases fit TRBD1. Trimming at V came to 4 bases and at J to 2 bases, leaving 9 bases not matched to a gene. The CDR3 has 16 residues. Germline-derived CDR1 and CDR2 are MNHEY and SVGEGT. Here the CDR3 DNA reads TGTGCCAGCAGTTTCCCGGGACAGGGAAATCCCTACGAGCAGTACTTC. This translates into CASSFPGQGNPYEQYF.

This clonotype was seen many times. The chain has TRBV5-4 and TRBJ1-1, with no clear D. V was shortened by 5 bases and J by 1 base, with 6 bases between the two germline ends. Germline loops: CDR1 SGHNT, CDR2 YYREEE (reference sequence). The CDR3 has 12 amino acids. The CDR3 DNA is TGTGCCAGCAGTTTACCGAACACTGAAGCTTTCTTT. It translates to CASSLPNTEAFF.

In its sample, this clonotype was seen many times. CDR3 bases: TGTGCCAGCCGATTGGGAGGCAATCAGCCCCAGCATTTT. This encodes CASRLGGNQPQHF. The chain carries TRBV12-3 or TRBV12-4 and TRBJ1-5, with D unclear. Trimming pared 8 bases from V and 2 bases from J, leaving 10 bases between. The CDR3 runs 13 residues.

This clonotype was seen ten or more times. The chain links TRBV5-4 to TRBJ2-7, with TRBD2 matching 11 bases. The length of the CDR3 is 16 residues. Germline lookup yields CDR1 SGHNT and CDR2 YYREEE (reference sequence). V was clipped by 3 bases and J by 0 bases; unmatched bases: 5. In DNA, the CDR3 is TGTGCCAGCAGCTGGGGGACTAGCGGACCCTCCTACGAGCAGTACTTC. Its protein product is CASSWGTSGPSYEQYF.

This clonotype was seen a handful of times. V and J are TRBV20-1 and TRBJ2-1, with 9 bases aligning to TRBD2. Germline CDR1 DFQATT, CDR2 SNEGSKA (reference sequence). J lost 1 base, V lost 2 bases, and 3 bases had no gene match. The CDR3 covers 15 residues. The CDR3 sequence: CSARSLAGSYNEQFF. The CDR3 region has the DNA TGCAGTGCTAGATCCCTAGCGGGGTCCTACAATGAGCAGTTCTTC.

Notes on this clonotype: A much larger clone lies one base from this, so it may be a read error. The V gene is TRBV7-6, the J gene TRBJ2-1; tentative D call: TRBD2 (5 bases). TRBJ2-7 explains the end of the DNA better; the J call may be wrong. The CDR3 loop spans 16 amino acids. Germline CDR1 and CDR2: SGHVS and FNYEAQ. This CDR3 reads CASSLVWSTGYNEQYF. The CDR3 DNA is TGTGCCAGCAGCTTAGTTTGGAGTACGGGATACAATGAGCAGTACTTC.

There are many counts of this clonotype. The V and J genes are TRBV11-2 and TRBJ1-2, with TRBD1 identical over 8 bases. After removal of 10 bases from V and 1 base from J, the junction contained 2 bases not matched to a gene. The CDR3 runs 12 residues. The germline V gene has CDR1 SGHAT and CDR2 FQNNGV. CDR3 loop: CANGQGNYGYTF. CDR3 in DNA: TGTGCCAACGGACAGGGTAACTATGGCTACACCTTC.

As for this clonotype: The conserved final phenylalanine or tryptophan is absent from the CDR3, which likely points to a read error. The J gene is TRBJ2-5, the V gene TRBV27; D possibly corresponds to TRBD2 (6 bases). The length of the CDR3 is 14 residues. Germline CDR1 is MNHEY and CDR2 is SMNVEV (reference sequence). V lost 4 bases and J 5 bases, leaving 14 bases between the germline ends. The CDR3 region has the DNA TGTGCCAGCAGTTCGACTAGTTGGGGTGAGACCCAGTACCTC. Amino acid sequence: CASSSTSWGETQYL.

This clonotype was picked up many times. The V gene is TRBV4-2, the J gene TRBJ1-5, with a possible D match to TRBD1 (5 bases). Germline V gene lookup returns CDR1 LGHNA and CDR2 YNFKEQ. V lost 4 bases to trimming and J lost 7 bases, with 11 bases between them. The CDR3 spans 13 residues. CDR3 loop: CASSLREDQPQHF. The DNA of the CDR3 is TGTGCCAGCAGCCTCAGGGAGGACCAGCCCCAGCATTTT.

This clonotype was counted ten times or more. The chain couples TRBV11-2 to TRBJ2-7; TRBD2 agrees at 7 bases. The germline gives CDR1 SGHAT, CDR2 FQNNGV. V lost 4 bases and J lost 4; bases outside the gene matches: 7. CDR3 length: 14 amino acids. The CDR3 protein is CASSSPGEGYEQYF. The CDR3 nucleotides read TGTGCCAGCAGCTCTCCTGGGGAGGGTTACGAGCAGTACTTC.

This clonotype was observed a handful of times. The V call is TRBV29-1, the J call TRBJ2-7; the D gene could be TRBD1 or TRBD2 (5 bases each). Trimming removed 7 bases at V and 5 bases at J, with 12 bases between. Germline-derived CDR1 and CDR2 are SQVTM and ANQGSEA. CDR3 length equals 11 residues. The CDR3 nucleotides are TGCAGCGCCGCGAGGGGCGACGAGCAGTACTTC. Protein: CSAARGDEQYF.

This clonotype has a count of ten or more. This chain uses TRBV30 with TRBJ1-1, with no clear D. In germline, CDR1 is GTSNPN, CDR2 SVGIG (reference sequence). V was clipped by 3 bases and J by 11 bases, with 19 bases between them. This CDR3 comprises 13 residues. In DNA, the CDR3 is TGTGCCTGGAGGAGCCCCGCGGTGTCCGTGGCTTTCTTT. Encoded protein: CAWRSPAVSVAFF.

This clonotype came up many times. The chain has TRBV28 and TRBJ2-7; D gene ambiguous. V lost 6 bases and J 0 bases, leaving 12 bases between the germline ends. This CDR3 spans 14 amino acids. Looked up from germline, CDR1 is MDHEN and CDR2 is SYDVKM. The chain's CDR3 is CASRDGLSSYEQYF. CDR3 sequence (DNA): TGTGCCAGCAGGGATGGGCTAAGCTCCTACGAGCAGTACTTC.

This clonotype was seen at least ten times. The chain employs TRBV5-6 and TRBJ2-7; TRBD1 agrees at 10 bases. Germline V gene lookup returns CDR1 SGHDT and CDR2 YYEEEE. Germline trimming cut 0 bases from V and 4 bases from J; bases unmatched to any gene: 4. CDR3 length: 15 residues. The CDR3 coding sequence is TGTGCCAGCAGCTTGGGACAGGGGGCCAGGTACGAGCAGTACTTC. Amino acids: CASSLGQGARYEQYF.

The table lists this clonotype with many counts. This rearrangement joins TRBV10-3 to TRBJ2-5; the D call may be TRBD1 or TRBD2 (6 bases each). The ends were cut back, 6 bases at V and 5 bases at J, with 16 bases in the middle. This CDR3 is 14 amino acids long. In germline, CDR1 is ENHRY, CDR2 SYGVKD. As DNA, the CDR3 is TGTGCCATCAGCGATTTGGGGGGCAGGGAGACCCAGTACTTC. Translated, it gives CAISDLGGRETQYF.

This clonotype was seen at least ten times. The rearrangement uses TRBV6-2 or TRBV6-3 and TRBJ1-1; D remains unclear. Trimming pared 2 bases from V and 2 bases from J, leaving 12 bases between. CDR3 length: 15 residues. CDR1 is MNHEY and CDR2 is SVGEGT in the germline V gene. CDR3 loop: CASSYLRDVNTEAFF. CDR3 coding DNA: TGTGCCAGCAGTTACCTGAGAGACGTCAACACTGAAGCTTTCTTT.

This clonotype appeared a few times. The V and J genes are TRBV2 and TRBJ2-7; D possibly matches TRBD1 or TRBD2 (5 bases each). The germline V gene encodes CDR1 SNHLY and CDR2 FYNNEI. CDR3 size: 14 residues. V was cut by 6 bases and J by 1 base, with 13 bases left in between. CDR3 nucleotides: TGTGCCAGCAGAGCCGGGGCAATTTCCTACGAGCAGTACTTC. It codes for CASRAGAISYEQYF.

This clonotype was counted ten times or more. The chain has TRBV5-6 and TRBJ2-1; D gene ambiguous. This CDR3 spans 11 amino acids. The V and J ends lost 2 bases and 9 bases respectively, with 6 bases between them. Germline values: CDR1 SGHDT, CDR2 YYEEEE. The CDR3 coding sequence is TGTGCCAGCAGCTTCGTTGCTGAGCAGTTCTTC. Protein product: CASSFVAEQFF.

There are many counts of this clonotype. The chain joins TRBV11-2 to TRBJ1-2; D possibly corresponds to TRBD1 (6 bases). The germline CDR1 and CDR2 sequences are SGHAT and FQNNGV. The CDR3 is 15 residues long. Trimming shortened V by 0 bases and J by 4 bases, and 12 bases separated the two germline ends. The CDR3 DNA reads TGTGCCAGCAGCTTAGATCAGGCAGGGGCCTATGGCTACACCTTC. As protein: CASSLDQAGAYGYTF.